These T cell receptor beta chains were read from a single sample in a study of monozygotic twins with inflammatory bowel disease. TCRdb reworked the 5' RACE reads into one entry per CDR3 protein, no DNA. Its table records 350,000 to 550,000 distinct CDR3 sequences. The material sequenced was blood. Receptors were obtained from a human donor with ulcerative colitis or Crohn's disease, or a healthy co-twin of an affected twin (not recorded which). Both conserved end residues are part of each CDR3.

16 TRBJ1-2 TRBV15 CATSRDSAGGTYGYTF
17 TRBJ2-1 TRBV7-2 CASSFPLRGSSYNEQFF
14 TRBJ1-1 TRBV25-1 CASSESVWRTEAFF
15 TRBJ2-2 TRBV29-1 CSAGTRGRGTGELFF
15 TRBJ2-3 TRBV10-3 CATADPAGGTDTQYF
15 TRBJ2-1 TRBV12-3/TRBV12-4 CASSKLAEVYNEQFF
11 TRBJ2-3 TRBV28 CAGGSTDTQYF
14 TRBJ2-7 TRBV4-3 CASSQDMASYEQYF
14 TRBJ2-7 TRBV7-9 CASSLRGGDYEQYF
13 TRBJ2-7 TRBV20-1 CSAITGPGNEQYF
17 TRBJ2-1 TRBV4-3 CASSQDGSGQIYNEQFF
16 TRBJ1-6 TRBV6-5 CASVGAGALLNSPLHF
16 TRBJ2-7 TRBV6-4 CASRDISAGGVHEQYF
14 TRBJ2-7 TRBV5-1 CASSLLQGASEQYF
13 TRBJ2-1 TRBV12-3/TRBV12-4 CASSPGLPREQFF
15 TRBJ2-7 TRBV6-1 CASHSGTGDSYEQYF
17 TRBJ2-2 TRBV10-3 CAISEARGQKNTGELFF
16 TRBJ2-2 TRBV12-3/TRBV12-4 CASSPRGRRNTGELFF
14 TRBJ2-7 TRBV25-1 CASSEGDSSYEQYF
14 TRBJ1-4 TRBV20-1 CSAATIRDARKLFF
15 TRBJ2-7 TRBV2 CASSEAGGVTYEQYF
16 TRBJ1-2 TRBV7-9 CASSDTPGTGNYGYTF
13 TRBJ1-1 TRBV18 CASSRDMNTEAFF
12 TRBJ1-1 TRBV20-1 CSASPQLTEAFF
15 TRBJ2-2 TRBV12-3/TRBV12-4 CASSFAQGATGELFF
15 TRBJ1-5 TRBV28 CASSAPGQGNQPQHF
16 TRBJ2-1 TRBV27 CASSLSGPLGGNEQFF
17 TRBJ2-5 TRBV10-2 CASSSEIGQGGLQTQYF
13 TRBJ1-2 TRBV10-3 CAISEDSNYGYTF
15 TRBJ2-1 TRBV11-1 CASSSGTWVVNEQFF
15 TRBJ2-1 TRBV7-9 CASRPLESPLREQFF
15 TRBJ2-5 TRBV5-1 CASSTRGARQETQYF
14 TRBJ2-1 TRBV10-3 CASGPGHLINEQFF
15 TRBJ2-7 TRBV5-1 CASSLAGTPSYEQYF
15 TRBJ2-1 TRBV27 CASSPSRLAYNEQFF
16 TRBJ1-6 TRBV12-3/TRBV12-4 CASSPPLASYNSPLHF
13 TRBJ1-2 TRBV9 CASSVPGGAGYTF
16 TRBJ2-5 TRBV20-1 CSARFGLAGGAQTQYF
11 TRBJ2-3 TRBV18 CASQAGDTQYF